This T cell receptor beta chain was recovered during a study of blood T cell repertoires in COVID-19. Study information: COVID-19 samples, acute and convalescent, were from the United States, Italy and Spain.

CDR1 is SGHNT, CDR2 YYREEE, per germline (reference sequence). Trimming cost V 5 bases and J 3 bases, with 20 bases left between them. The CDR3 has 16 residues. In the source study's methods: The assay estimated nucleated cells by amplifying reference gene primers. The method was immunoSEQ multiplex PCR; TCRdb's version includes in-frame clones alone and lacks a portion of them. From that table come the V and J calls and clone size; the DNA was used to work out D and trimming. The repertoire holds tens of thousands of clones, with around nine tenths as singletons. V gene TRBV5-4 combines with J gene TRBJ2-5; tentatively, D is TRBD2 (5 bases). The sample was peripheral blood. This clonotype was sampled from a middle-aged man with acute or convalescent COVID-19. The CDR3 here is CASSSYRTEAKETQYF. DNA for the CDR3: TGTGCCAGCAGTTCATACCGTACGGAGGCTAAAGAGACCCAGTACTTC.